The 8 T cell receptor beta chains below all came from one sample that was sequenced in a study of blood T cells in healthy people across ages. Primers used in a second PCR of roughly 6 to 11 cycles were a sample-barcoded 5' primer and a J-beta primer mix. Each CDR3 protein gets one entry after TCRdb re-called the 5' RACE reads with MiXCR. This repertoire shows some 1.1 million distinct CDR3 sequences, more than 30% found once; its top ten account for around 13%. The sequenced material came from blood. The receptors shown here come from a man between 18 and 29 years old in good health.

This sequence joins TRBV10-3 and TRBJ2-7; D unclear. The germline V gene encodes CDR1 ENHRY and CDR2 SYGVKD. V dropped 8 bases and J dropped 7 bases, with 15 bases sitting between them. The CDR3 extends over 12 amino acids. The DNA for the CDR3 is TGTGCCATCCGTAGTGGAGACAATGAGCAGTACTTC. Translated: CAIRSGDNEQYF.

This clonotype was observed a handful of times. The rearrangement links TRBV12-3 or TRBV12-4 to TRBJ1-5; 7 bases agree with TRBD1. V shed 5 bases and J 11 bases; nucleotides not matched to a gene: 6. The CDR3 extends over 12 amino acids. The CDR3, as DNA: TGTGCCAGCAGTCAAATCAGGGGGGCCCAGCATTTT. Translating it yields CASSQIRGAQHF.

The chain carries TRBV20-1 and TRBJ2-4; D could derive from TRBD1 or TRBD2 (5 bases each). From germline, CDR1 is DFQATT and CDR2 SNEGSKA (reference sequence). There are 16 residues in the CDR3. Trimming shortened V by 2 bases and J by 3 bases, and 17 bases separated the two germline ends. The CDR3 region has the DNA TGCAGTGCTAGAAGGAGGACACGAACGGTCAAAAACATTCAGTACTTC. This gives the protein CSARRRTRTVKNIQYF.

The CDR3 coding sequence is TGCGCCAGCAGCTTGGTAGACAGGTTAGGAGGTTCCTACAATGAGCAGTACTTC. This translates into CASSLVDRLGGSYNEQYF. V usage is TRBV5-1 and J usage is TRBJ2-1; perhaps TRBD1 as D (6 bases). The tail of the sequence fits TRBJ2-7 better, so the J call may be wrong. CDR1 and CDR2 from the germline V gene are SGHRS and YFSETQ. The CDR3 runs to 18 residues.

With respect to this clonotype: A junction end diverges from the germline sequence, so it may reflect a read error. V usage is TRBV10-3 and J usage is TRBJ1-4; 9 positions match TRBD1. The CDR3 is 16 residues long. Germline V gene sequence: CDR1 ENHRY, CDR2 SYGVKD. CDR3 DNA: TGCGCCATCAGTGAAACCACCGGGACAGGGAACGAAAAACTGTTTTTT. Translating it yields CAISETTGTGNEKLFF.

Only a few counts were recorded for this clonotype. The V call is TRBV7-3, the J call TRBJ2-4; D is uncertain. The CDR3 is 13 residues long. Trimming left V 6 bases short and J 7 bases short, with 13 bases between. Germline CDR1 and CDR2: SGHTA and FQGTGA. The DNA of the CDR3 is TGTGCCAGCAGTAAACAAGATTCGAACATTCAGTACTTC. Translating gives CASSKQDSNIQYF.

The V call is TRBV7-9, the J call TRBJ2-2; D unresolved. CDR3 length equals 15 residues. V was shortened by 5 bases and J by 1 base, with 11 bases between the two germline ends. In germline, CDR1 is SEHNR, CDR2 FQNEAQ (reference sequence). CDR3 nucleotide sequence: TGTGCCAGCAGCGACCGCATAGAGAACACCGGGGAGCTGTTTTTT. This codes for CASSDRIENTGELFF.

The V call is TRBV7-9, the J call TRBJ2-7; D is undetermined. Trimming left V 7 bases short and J 9 bases short, with 16 bases between. Germline CDR1 reads SEHNR; CDR2 reads FQNEAQ (reference sequence). The CDR3 extends over 12 amino acids. The CDR3 loop reads CASNTMDDLQYF. CDR3 nucleotides: TGTGCCAGCAACACCATGGACGACCTGCAGTACTTC.